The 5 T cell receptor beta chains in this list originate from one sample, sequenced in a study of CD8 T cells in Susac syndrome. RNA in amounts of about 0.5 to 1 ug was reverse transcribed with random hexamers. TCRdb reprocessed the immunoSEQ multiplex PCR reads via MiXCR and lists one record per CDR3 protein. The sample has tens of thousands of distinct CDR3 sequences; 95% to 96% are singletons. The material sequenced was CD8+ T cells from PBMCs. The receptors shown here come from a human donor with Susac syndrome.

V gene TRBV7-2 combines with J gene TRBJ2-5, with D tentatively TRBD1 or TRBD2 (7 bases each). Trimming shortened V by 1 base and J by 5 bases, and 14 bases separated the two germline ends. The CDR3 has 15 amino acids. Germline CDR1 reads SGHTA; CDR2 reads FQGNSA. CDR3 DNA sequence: TGTGCCAGCAGCTTAGTTCACCAGGGGGGGGAGACCCAGTACTTC. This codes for CASSLVHQGGETQYF.

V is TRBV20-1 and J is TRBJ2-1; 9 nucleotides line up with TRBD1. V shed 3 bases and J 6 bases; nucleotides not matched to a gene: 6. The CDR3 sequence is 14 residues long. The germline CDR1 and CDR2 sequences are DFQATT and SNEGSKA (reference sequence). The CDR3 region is CSASGTGRRNEQFF. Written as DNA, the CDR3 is TGCAGTGCTAGCGGGACAGGGAGGCGCAATGAGCAGTTCTTC.

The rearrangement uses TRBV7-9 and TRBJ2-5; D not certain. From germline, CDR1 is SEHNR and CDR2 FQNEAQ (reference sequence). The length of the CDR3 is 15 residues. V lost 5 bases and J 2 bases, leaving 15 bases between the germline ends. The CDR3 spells CASSAPLPPQETQYF. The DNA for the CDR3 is TGTGCCAGCAGCGCCCCTCTACCGCCGCAAGAGACCCAGTACTTC.

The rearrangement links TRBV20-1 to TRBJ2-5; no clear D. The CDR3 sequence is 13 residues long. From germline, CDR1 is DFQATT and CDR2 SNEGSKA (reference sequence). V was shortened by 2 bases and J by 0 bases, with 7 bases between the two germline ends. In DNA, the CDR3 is TGCAGTGCTAGAAATGGTTACCAAGAGACCCAGTACTTC. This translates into CSARNGYQETQYF.

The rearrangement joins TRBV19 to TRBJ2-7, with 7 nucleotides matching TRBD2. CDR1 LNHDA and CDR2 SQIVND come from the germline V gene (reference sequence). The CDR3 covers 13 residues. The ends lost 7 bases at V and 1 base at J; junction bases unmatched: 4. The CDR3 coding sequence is TGTGCCAGTACCGCTAGCGGTTCCTACGAGCAGTACTTC. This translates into CASTASGSYEQYF.